The entry below describes one T cell receptor beta chain. Cohorts were based on clinical histories the participants reported. Two negative PCRs, clearance, or symptom resolution were required of recovered Cohort 3 donors. V was cut by 1 base and J by 4 bases, with 17 bases left in between. Germline V CDR1 and CDR2: SGHNT, YENEEA. The CDR3 is 17 amino acids. The data stem from a study of blood T cell repertoires in COVID-19. Sequenced by immunoSEQ multiplex PCR; TCRdb stores in-frame clones only, minus some. The repertoire consists of hundreds of thousands of clones, with 88% occurring once and the leading ten covering 0.75% to 1%.

This rearrangement joins TRBV11-3 to TRBJ2-1; D is possibly TRBD2 (6 bases). This receptor was obtained from a woman under 40 who had recovered from COVID-19. Specimen: PBMCs or T cells enriched from blood (not recorded which). CDR3 in amino acids: CASSLAPWREGYNEQFF. The DNA for the CDR3 is TGTGCCAGCAGCTTAGCGCCGTGGCGGGAAGGATACAATGAGCAGTTCTTC. Full variable domain (missing parts from reference TRBV11-3 and TRBJ2-1): EAGVVQSPRYKIIEKKQPVAFWCNPISGHNTLYWYLQNLGQGPELLIRYENEEAVDDSQLPKDRFSAERLKGVDSTLKIQPAELGDSAVYLCASSLAPWREGYNEQFFGPGTRLTVL.